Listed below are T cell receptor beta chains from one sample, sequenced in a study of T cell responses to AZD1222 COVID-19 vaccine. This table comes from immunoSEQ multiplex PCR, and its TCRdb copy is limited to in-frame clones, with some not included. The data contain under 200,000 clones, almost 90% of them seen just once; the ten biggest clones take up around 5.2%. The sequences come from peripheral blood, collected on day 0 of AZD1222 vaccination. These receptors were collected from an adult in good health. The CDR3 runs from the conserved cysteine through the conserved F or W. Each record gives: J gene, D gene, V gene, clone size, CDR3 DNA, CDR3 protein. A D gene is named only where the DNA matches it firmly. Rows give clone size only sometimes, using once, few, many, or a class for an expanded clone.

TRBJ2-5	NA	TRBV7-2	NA	TGTGCCAGCAGCAAGAAACGGCCTAGCGCGCAAGAGACCCAGTACTTC	CASSKKRPSAQETQYF
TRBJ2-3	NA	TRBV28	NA	TGTGCCAGCAGTAAGACGACAGAGATGTCAGATACGCAGTATTTT	CASSKTTEMSDTQYF
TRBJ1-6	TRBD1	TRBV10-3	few	TGTGCCATCAGTGAGTCGAAACAGGGGAATTCACCCCTCCACTTT	CAISESKQGNSPLHF
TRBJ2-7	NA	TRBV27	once	TGTGCCAGCAGTCCCCTCCCCGGGGGGCGCACCTACGAGCAGTACTTC	CASSPLPGGRTYEQYF
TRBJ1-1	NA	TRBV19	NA	TGTGCCAGTAGCAGCAGGGGTTACAGGGCTGAAGCTTTCTTT	CASSSRGYRAEAFF
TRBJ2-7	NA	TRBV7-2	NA	TGTGCCAGCAGCCCCAGACGGAACTCCTACGAGCAGTACTTC	CASSPRRNSYEQYF
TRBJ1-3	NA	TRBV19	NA	TGTGCCAGTAGGCAAAGAGGGGGATCTGGAAACACCATATATTTT	CASRQRGGSGNTIYF
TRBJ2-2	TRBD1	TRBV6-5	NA	TGTGCCAGCTGTCCTTCAGGGGGAATCGCCGGGGAGCTGTTTTTT	CASCPSGGIAGELFF
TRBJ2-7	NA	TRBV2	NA	TGTGCCAGCAGTGAAAGGGCGGGGTTCCGGGAGCAGTACTTC	CASSERAGFREQYF
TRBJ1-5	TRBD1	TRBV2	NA	TGTGCCAGCAGCGAGACAGGGTCAAATCAGCCCCAGCATTTT	CASSETGSNQPQHF
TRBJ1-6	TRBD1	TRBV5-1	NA	TGCGCCAGCAGCTCTGGACAGGGGAAGAATTCACCCCTCCACTTT	CASSSGQGKNSPLHF
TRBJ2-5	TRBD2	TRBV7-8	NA	TGTGCCAGCAGATCCCCGGGGGGAGAGACCCAGTACTTC	CASRSPGGETQYF
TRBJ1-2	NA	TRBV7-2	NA	TGTGCCAGCAGCACAAGGCATGGGGGCAATGGCTACACCTTC	CASSTRHGGNGYTF
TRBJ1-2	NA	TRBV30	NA	TGTGCCTGGAGTGTAGAAGGGAACTATGGCTACACCTTC	CAWSVEGNYGYTF
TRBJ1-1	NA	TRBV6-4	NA	TGTGCCAGCAGTGCGGGGGAGAACACTGAAGCTTTCTTT	CASSAGENTEAFF
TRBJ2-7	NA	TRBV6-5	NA	TGTGCCAGCAGTTACTCGGCTGGGTTTGGGTACGAGCAGTACTTC	CASSYSAGFGYEQYF
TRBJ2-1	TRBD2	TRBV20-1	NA	TGCAGTGCTAGTTCGGGGAGGGCCTATGAGCAGTTCTTC	CSASSGRAYEQFF
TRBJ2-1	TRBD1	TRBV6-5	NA	TGTGCCAGCAGACCACAGGGGGCCCCGGCGAATGAGCAGTTCTTC	CASRPQGAPANEQFF
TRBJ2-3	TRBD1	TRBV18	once	TGTGCCAGCTCACCGCGGGACAGGGATTCCACAGATACGCAGTATTTT	CASSPRDRDSTDTQYF
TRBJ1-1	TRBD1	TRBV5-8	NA	TGTGCCAGCAGCTCAACACCCGGGACAGGGTGGGGGTACACTGAAGCTTTCTTT	CASSSTPGTGWGYTEAFF
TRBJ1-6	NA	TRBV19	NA	TGTGCCAGTAGTGACAGTGCGAGCTCCTATAATTCACCCCTCCACTTT	CASSDSASSYNSPLHF
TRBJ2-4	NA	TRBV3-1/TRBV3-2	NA	TGTGCCAGCAGCCCTGAACGGGGAGTCGTGTACTTC	CASSPERGVVYF
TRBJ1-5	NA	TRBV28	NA	TGTGCCAGCAGTTTGGGGCAGCTGGTCTATCAGCCCCAGCATTTT	CASSLGQLVYQPQHF
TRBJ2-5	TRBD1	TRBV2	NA	TGTGCCAGCAGTGAAGCGCGACAGGGAGAGACCCAGTACTTC	CASSEARQGETQYF
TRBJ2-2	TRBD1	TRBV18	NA	TGTGCCAGCTCACCACTTGCAGGACAGGGAGGCACCGGGGAGCTGTTTTTT	CASSPLAGQGGTGELFF
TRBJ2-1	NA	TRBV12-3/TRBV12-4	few	TGTGCCAGCAGCACGACTAGGGATGAGCAGTTCTTC	CASSTTRDEQFF
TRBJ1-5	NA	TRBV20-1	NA	TGCAGTGCCTCTACCAGTGTCGGTCGGCATTTT	CSASTSVGRHF
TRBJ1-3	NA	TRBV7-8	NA	TGTGCCAGCAGCTTCTCCTTAGGGCTCGGAAACACCATATATTTT	CASSFSLGLGNTIYF
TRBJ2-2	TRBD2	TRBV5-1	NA	TGCGCCAGCAGATGGACTAGCGGGTACACCGGGGAGCTGTTTTTT	CASRWTSGYTGELFF
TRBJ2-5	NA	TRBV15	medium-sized	TGTGCCACCAGCAGAGATCGAGAGGGGGGTGCGGAGACCCAGTACTTC	CATSRDREGGAETQYF
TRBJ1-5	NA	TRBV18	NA	TGTGCCAGCTCACGCCAGGGGAAAGATAGCAATCAGCCCCAGCATTTT	CASSRQGKDSNQPQHF
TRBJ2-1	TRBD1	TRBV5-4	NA	TGTGCCAGCAGCACGGACAGGGCTGAAGCGCAGTTCTTC	CASSTDRAEAQFF
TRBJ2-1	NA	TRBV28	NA	TGTGCCAGCAGGCCTCACGGGGCCGGACGGTACAATGAGCAGTTCTTC	CASRPHGAGRYNEQFF
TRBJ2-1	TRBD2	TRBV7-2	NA	TGTGCCAGCAGCCCGAGGGCGGGAGGGCGCGGCAATGAGCAGTTCTTC	CASSPRAGGRGNEQFF
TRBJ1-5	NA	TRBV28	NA	TGTGCCAGCAGTTTAACAGGAGGGCCTCAGCCCCAGCATTTT	CASSLTGGPQPQHF
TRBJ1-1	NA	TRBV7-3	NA	TGTGCCAGCAGCTTCCGGGATCCGAACACTGAAGCTTTCTTT	CASSFRDPNTEAFF
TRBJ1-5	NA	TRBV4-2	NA	TGTGCCAGCAGCCAAGTTGTGAGAGGGGGTATATTTCAGCCCCAGCATTTT	CASSQVVRGGIFQPQHF
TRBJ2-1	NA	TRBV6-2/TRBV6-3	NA	TGTGCCAGCAGTCGCGGGACGGCATACAATGAGCAGTTCTTC	CASSRGTAYNEQFF
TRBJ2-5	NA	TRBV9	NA	TGTGCCAGCAGCCCTCAGCCGGAGCAAGAGACCCAGTACTTC	CASSPQPEQETQYF
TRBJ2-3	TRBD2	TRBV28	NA	TGTGCCAGCAGTCCCCAAGCCAGCGGGAGGGCAGGAAACACAGATACGCAGTATTTT	CASSPQASGRAGNTDTQYF
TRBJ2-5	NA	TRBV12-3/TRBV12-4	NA	TGTGCCAGCAGTTTTGTCCCGGAAGAGACCCAGTACTTC	CASSFVPEETQYF
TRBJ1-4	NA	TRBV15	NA	TGTGCCACCAGCGGTATGACAACAACTAATGAAAAACTGTTTTTT	CATSGMTTTNEKLFF
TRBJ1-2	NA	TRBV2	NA	TGTGCCAGCAGTGAACAGGGCCCCAACTATGGCTACACCTTC	CASSEQGPNYGYTF
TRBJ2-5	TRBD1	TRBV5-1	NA	TGCGCCAGCAGCTTCGGGACAGGGGGCCCTAGGGAGGCCCAGTACTTC	CASSFGTGGPREAQYF
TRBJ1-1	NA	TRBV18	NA	TGTGCCAGCTCAGCGGTGAACACTGAAGCTTTCTTT	CASSAVNTEAFF
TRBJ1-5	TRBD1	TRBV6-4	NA	TGTGCCAGCTCGACAGGGGCTAATCAGCCCCAGCATTTT	CASSTGANQPQHF
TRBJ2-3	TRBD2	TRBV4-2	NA	TGTGCCAGCAGCCAAGATGGGCTAGCGGGGGGCACAGATACGCAGTATTTT	CASSQDGLAGGTDTQYF
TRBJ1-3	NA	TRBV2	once	TGTGCCAGCAGCCCAGGGTATGCTGGAAACACCATATATTTT	CASSPGYAGNTIYF
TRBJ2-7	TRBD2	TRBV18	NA	TGTGCCAGCTCACCTTTACCCCTAGCGGGGAAGCTAAACTACGAGCAGTACTTC	CASSPLPLAGKLNYEQYF
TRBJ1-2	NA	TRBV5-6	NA	TGTGCCAGCTCGGACCTGGGCGGCTACACCTTC	CASSDLGGYTF
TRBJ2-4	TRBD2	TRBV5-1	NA	TGCGCCAGCAGCTTGGCCGCGACTAGCGGCAAAAACATTCAGTACTTC	CASSLAATSGKNIQYF
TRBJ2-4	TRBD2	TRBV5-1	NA	TGCGCCAGCAGCTTGAACGGGGGGGCCAACATTCAGTACTTC	CASSLNGGANIQYF
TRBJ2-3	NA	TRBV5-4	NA	TGTGCCAGCAGCTCCCGGACGGTGAGCACAGATACGCAGTATTTT	CASSSRTVSTDTQYF
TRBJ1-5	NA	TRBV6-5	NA	TGTGCCAGCAGTTACGGCCGTTACCAGCCCCAGCATTTT	CASSYGRYQPQHF
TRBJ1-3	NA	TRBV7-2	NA	TGTGCCAGCAGCTTAATGTTCGCAGGGGCCGCGGGAGGAAACACCATATATTTT	CASSLMFAGAAGGNTIYF
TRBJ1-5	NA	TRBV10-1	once	TGCGCCCCCGAGCAGGGACGTACTGATCAGCCCCAGCATTTT	CAPEQGRTDQPQHF
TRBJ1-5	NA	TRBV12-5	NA	TGTGCTAGTGCCTTGGGTGGCTTCGGCAATCAGCCCCAGCATTTT	CASALGGFGNQPQHF
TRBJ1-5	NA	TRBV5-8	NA	TGTGCCAGCAACCGACAGGAGTTGCAGCCCCAGCATTTT	CASNRQELQPQHF
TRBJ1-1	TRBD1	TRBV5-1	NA	TGCGCCAGCAGCTCCAGGCAGGGGGATTCAGCTTTCTTT	CASSSRQGDSAFF
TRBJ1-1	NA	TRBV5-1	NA	TGCGCCAGCAGCTCCAGCCAGGCAGGATTCATGAACACTGAAGCTTTCTTT	CASSSSQAGFMNTEAFF